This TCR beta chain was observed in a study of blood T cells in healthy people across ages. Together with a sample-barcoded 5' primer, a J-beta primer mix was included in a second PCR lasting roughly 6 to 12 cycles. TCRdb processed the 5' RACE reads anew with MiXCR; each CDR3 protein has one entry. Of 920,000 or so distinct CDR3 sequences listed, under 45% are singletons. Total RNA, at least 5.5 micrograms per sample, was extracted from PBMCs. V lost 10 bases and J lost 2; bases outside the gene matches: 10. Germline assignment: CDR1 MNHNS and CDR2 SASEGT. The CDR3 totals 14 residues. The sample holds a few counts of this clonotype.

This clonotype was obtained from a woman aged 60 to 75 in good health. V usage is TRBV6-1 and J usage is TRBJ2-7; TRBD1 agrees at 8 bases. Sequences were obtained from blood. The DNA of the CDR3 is TGTGCCACCTGGGATAGGACAGGGACCTACGAGCAGTACTTC. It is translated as CATWDRTGTYEQYF.